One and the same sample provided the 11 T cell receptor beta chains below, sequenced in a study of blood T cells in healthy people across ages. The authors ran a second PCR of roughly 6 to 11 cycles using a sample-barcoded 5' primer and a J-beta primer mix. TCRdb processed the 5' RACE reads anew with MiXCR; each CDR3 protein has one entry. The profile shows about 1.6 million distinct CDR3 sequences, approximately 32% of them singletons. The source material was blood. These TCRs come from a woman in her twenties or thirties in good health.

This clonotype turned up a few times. In nucleotides, the CDR3 is TGTGCCACCAGCAGAGTCTCCGGGGCACGAGAGACCCAGTACTTC. As protein: CATSRVSGARETQYF. The chain couples TRBV15 to TRBJ2-5; perhaps D is TRBD1 or TRBD2 (5 bases each). Germline V gene data show CDR1 as LNHNV and CDR2 as YYDKDF (reference sequence). The CDR3 sequence is 15 residues long. V lost 1 base and J lost 4, with 13 bases in between.

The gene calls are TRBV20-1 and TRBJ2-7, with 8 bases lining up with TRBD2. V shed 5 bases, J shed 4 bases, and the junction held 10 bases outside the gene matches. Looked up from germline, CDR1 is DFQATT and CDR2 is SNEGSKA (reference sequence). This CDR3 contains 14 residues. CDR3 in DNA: TGCAGTGCTGGACACCCGGGAGGGTCGTACGAGCAGTACTTC. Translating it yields CSAGHPGGSYEQYF.

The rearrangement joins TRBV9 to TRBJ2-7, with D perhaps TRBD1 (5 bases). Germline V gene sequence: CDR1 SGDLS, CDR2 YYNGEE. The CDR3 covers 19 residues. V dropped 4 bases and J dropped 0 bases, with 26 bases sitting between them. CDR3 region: CASSLWGAGETQGSYEQYF. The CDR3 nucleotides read TGTGCCAGCAGCCTATGGGGCGCAGGTGAAACACAAGGCTCCTACGAGCAGTACTTC.

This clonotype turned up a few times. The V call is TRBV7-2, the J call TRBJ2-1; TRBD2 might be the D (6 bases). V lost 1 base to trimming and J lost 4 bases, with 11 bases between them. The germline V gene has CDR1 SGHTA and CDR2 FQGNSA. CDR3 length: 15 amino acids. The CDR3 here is CASSLGASEYNEQFF. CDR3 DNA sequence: TGTGCCAGCAGCTTAGGGGCTAGCGAATACAATGAGCAGTTCTTC.

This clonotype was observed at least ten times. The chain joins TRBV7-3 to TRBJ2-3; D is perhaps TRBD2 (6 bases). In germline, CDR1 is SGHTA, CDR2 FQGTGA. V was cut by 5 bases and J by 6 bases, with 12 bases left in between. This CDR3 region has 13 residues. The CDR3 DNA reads TGTGCCAGCAGCCCCCAGGGAGGCGATACGCAGTATTTT. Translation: CASSPQGGDTQYF. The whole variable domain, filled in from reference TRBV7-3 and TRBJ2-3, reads GAGVSQTPSNKVTEKGKYVELRCDPISGHTALYWYRQSLGQGPEFLIYFQGTGAADDSGLPNDRFFAVRPEGSVSTLKIQRTERGDSAVYLCASSPQGGDTQYFGPGTRLTVL.

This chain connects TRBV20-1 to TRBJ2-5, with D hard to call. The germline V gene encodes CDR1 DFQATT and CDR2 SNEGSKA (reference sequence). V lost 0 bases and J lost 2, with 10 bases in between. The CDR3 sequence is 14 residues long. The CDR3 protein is CSARDLQAQETQYF. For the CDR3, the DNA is TGCAGTGCTAGAGATTTGCAGGCTCAAGAGACCCAGTACTTC.

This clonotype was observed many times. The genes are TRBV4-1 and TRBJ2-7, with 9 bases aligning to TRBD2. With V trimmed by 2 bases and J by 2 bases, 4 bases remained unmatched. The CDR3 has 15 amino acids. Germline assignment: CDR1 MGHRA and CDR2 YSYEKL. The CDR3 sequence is CASSQTLAGTYEQYF. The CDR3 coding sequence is TGCGCCAGCAGCCAAACGCTAGCGGGAACCTACGAGCAGTACTTC.

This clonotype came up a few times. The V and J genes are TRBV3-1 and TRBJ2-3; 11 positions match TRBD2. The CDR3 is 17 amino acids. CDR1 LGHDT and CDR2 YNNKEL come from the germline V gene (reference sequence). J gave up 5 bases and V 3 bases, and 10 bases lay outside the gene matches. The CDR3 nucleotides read TGTGCCAGCAGCCAGGACGTAGCGGGGGGGCTAAAAGATACGCAGTATTTT. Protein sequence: CASSQDVAGGLKDTQYF.

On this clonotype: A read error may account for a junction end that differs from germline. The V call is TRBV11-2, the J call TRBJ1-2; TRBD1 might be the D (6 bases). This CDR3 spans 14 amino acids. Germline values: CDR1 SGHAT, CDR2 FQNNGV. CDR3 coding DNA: TGTGTCAGCAGCTTAGTGGGGGGCAGGGAGGGCTACACCTTC. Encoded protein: CVSSLVGGREGYTF.

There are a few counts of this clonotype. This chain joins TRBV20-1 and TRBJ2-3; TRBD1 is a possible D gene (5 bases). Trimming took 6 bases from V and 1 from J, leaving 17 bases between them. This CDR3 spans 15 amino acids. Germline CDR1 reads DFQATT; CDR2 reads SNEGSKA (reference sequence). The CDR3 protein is CSAPRQGGGTDTQYF. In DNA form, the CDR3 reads TGCAGTGCCCCCCGGCAGGGTGGGGGCACAGATACGCAGTATTTT.

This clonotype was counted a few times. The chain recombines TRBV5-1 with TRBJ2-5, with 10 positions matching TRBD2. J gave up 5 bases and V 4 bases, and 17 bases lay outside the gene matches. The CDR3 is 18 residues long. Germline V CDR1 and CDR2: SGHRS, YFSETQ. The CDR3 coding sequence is TGCGCCAGCAGCCCTGGACGGCTAGCGGGGGCCTCCGGTGAGACCCAGTACTTC. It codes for CASSPGRLAGASGETQYF.